This T cell receptor beta chain originates from a study of T cells in localized non-small cell lung cancer. Whole-study findings and limits: Prolonged overall survival went with higher T cell density in the blood. As only one tumor region underwent sequencing, heterogeneity remains possible. There were a median around 57 of the top 100 tumor clones appearing in adjacent lung.

The data were produced by immunoSEQ multiplex PCR, yet TCRdb's version contains in-frame clones alone and is incomplete. In the table there are about 2,000 clones, roughly 27% of which are singletons. About this clone: The antigen is unknown.

Germline V gene lookup returns CDR1 SGHNT and CDR2 YENEEA. This CDR3 is built from 15 residues. The germline V and J ends were trimmed by 3 bases and 0 bases, with 9 bases remaining between them. This specimen was normal lung tissue next to the tumor, taken before any cancer treatment. J is TRBJ2-1 and V is TRBV11-3, with a weak D call TRBD2 (5 bases). This TCR derives from a female donor older than 55 with stage I lung adenocarcinoma. DNA for the CDR3: TGTGCCAGCAGCTTGGAGGATCCCTCCTACAATGAGCAGTTCTTC. It yields the protein CASSLEDPSYNEQFF.